The 7 T cell receptor beta chains given below trace back to one sample, sequenced in a study of cytomegalovirus exposure and HLA in healthy donors. The data were produced by immunoSEQ multiplex PCR, yet TCRdb's version contains in-frame clones alone and is incomplete. The sample carries approximately 300,000 clones, approximately 86% recorded once. Sequenced input: PBMCs. All receptors derive from a woman in her twenties or thirties in good health and CMV-seropositive.

The chain employs TRBV27 and TRBJ2-7; D could derive from TRBD1 or TRBD2 (5 bases each). V was pared by 3 bases and J by 5 bases, with 14 bases between. This CDR3 contains 14 residues. Germline V gives CDR1 MNHEY, CDR2 SMNVEV (reference sequence). The DNA for the CDR3 is TGTGCCAGCAGTTTTCGGGGTGGGGCAAACGAGCAGTACTTC. It is translated as CASSFRGGANEQYF.

The chain recombines TRBV28 with TRBJ1-1; 7 nucleotides line up with TRBD1. This CDR3 contains 14 residues. The ends lost 3 bases at V and 8 bases at J; junction bases unmatched: 9. In germline, CDR1 is MDHEN, CDR2 SYDVKM. The chain's CDR3 is CASSFPGGGSEAFF. CDR3 in DNA: TGTGCCAGCAGTTTTCCAGGAGGGGGCTCGGAAGCTTTCTTT.

The chain combines TRBV4-1 with TRBJ1-5, with TRBD1 identical over 9 bases. The V segment lost 5 bases and the J segment 7 bases; nucleotides outside the gene matches: 12. The CDR3 has 16 amino acids. Germline assignment: CDR1 MGHRA and CDR2 YSYEKL. The CDR3, as DNA: TGCGCCAGCAGCAACTCGGACAGGGGTCTTAGACAGCCCCAGCATTTT. Translation gives CASSNSDRGLRQPQHF.

The chain links TRBV28 to TRBJ2-3, with D possibly being TRBD1 (6 bases). This CDR3 is 14 amino acids long. In germline, CDR1 is MDHEN, CDR2 SYDVKM. The V gene lost 8 bases and the J gene lost 1 base, with 13 bases spanning the gap. The CDR3 nucleotides are TGTGCCAGCGAAACAGGGTTGGGCACAGATACGCAGTATTTT. It specifies CASETGLGTDTQYF.

The J gene is TRBJ1-2, the V gene TRBV29-1; 7 bases fit TRBD1. The germline V gene encodes CDR1 SQVTM and CDR2 ANQGSEA. The CDR3 length is 15 residues. V trimming: 4 bases; J trimming: 4 bases; junction bases outside the gene matches: 12. CDR3 residues: CSVGGGLLSSYGYTF. CDR3 bases: TGCAGCGTTGGAGGGGGCCTCCTTTCTAGCTATGGCTACACCTTC.

This chain connects TRBV5-1 to TRBJ2-1, with TRBD2 identical over 11 bases. Germline V gives CDR1 SGHRS, CDR2 YFSETQ. V shed 7 bases and J 5 bases; nucleotides not matched to a gene: 8. The CDR3 covers 15 residues. CDR3 sequence: CASDPGTSGNNEQFF. The CDR3 nucleotides are TGCGCCAGCGACCCCGGGACTAGCGGAAACAATGAGCAGTTCTTC.

The chain joins TRBV15 to TRBJ2-7; D is possibly TRBD1 (5 bases). Germline values: CDR1 LNHNV, CDR2 YYDKDF (reference sequence). V gave up 2 bases and J gave up 6 bases, with 14 bases separating them. The CDR3 loop spans 14 amino acids. CDR3 nucleotide sequence: TGTGCCACCAGCAGATCCCAAGGGGCCCCCGAGCAGTACTTC. It is translated as CATSRSQGAPEQYF.